The clone carrying this T cell receptor (beta chain) came up once. Its antigen is as yet unknown. TCRdb's table, derived via immunoSEQ multiplex PCR, lists solely in-frame clones and lacks some. The table has 2 million to 2.5 million clones, under 95% seen once. CDR1 is MDHEN and CDR2 is SYDVKM in the germline V gene. This CDR3 region has 13 residues. V was pared by 6 bases and J by 6 bases, with 14 bases between. The naive CD8 population came from CD45RO-negative cells selected for CCR7, without terminally differentiated effector memory CD45RA+ cells. This entry is derived from a study of shared clonotypes between healthy human individuals. Study-wide points: Sampling was confined to blood; repertoires within tissues likely differ.

This TCR was recovered from a young man in good health. Some clones in this sample may be carry-over from other donors' samples. Sequenced sample: naive CD8+ T cells from PBMCs. The chain has TRBV28 and TRBJ1-1; the D gene is possibly TRBD1 (5 bases). The CDR3 region has the DNA TGTGCCAGCAGCCGAACAGGCTCGTCTGAAGCTTTCTTT. It is translated as CASSRTGSSEAFF.